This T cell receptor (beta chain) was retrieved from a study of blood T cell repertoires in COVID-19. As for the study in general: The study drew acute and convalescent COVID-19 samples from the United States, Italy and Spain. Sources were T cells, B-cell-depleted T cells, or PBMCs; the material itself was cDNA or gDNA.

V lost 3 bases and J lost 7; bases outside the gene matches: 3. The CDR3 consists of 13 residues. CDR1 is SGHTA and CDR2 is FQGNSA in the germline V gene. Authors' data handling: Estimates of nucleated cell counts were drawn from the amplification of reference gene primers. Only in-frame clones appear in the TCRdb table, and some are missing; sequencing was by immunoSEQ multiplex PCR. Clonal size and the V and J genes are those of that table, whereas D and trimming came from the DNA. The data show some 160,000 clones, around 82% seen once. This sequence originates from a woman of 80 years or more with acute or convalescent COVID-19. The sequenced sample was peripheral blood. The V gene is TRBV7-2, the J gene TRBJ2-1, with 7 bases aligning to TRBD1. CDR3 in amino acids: CASSFDRVNEQFF. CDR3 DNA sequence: TGTGCCAGCAGCTTTGACAGGGTGAATGAGCAGTTCTTC.